This entry is about one T cell receptor beta chain. The target antigen is unknown. This sample stems from a study of T cells after yellow fever vaccination. Study conclusions and caveats: Among all clonotypes, a small share was observed in both CD4 and CD8 compartments.

CDR1 SGHVS and CDR2 FNYEAQ come from the germline V gene. The junction had 12 bases not matched to a gene; V was cut back by 5 bases and J by 1 base. This CDR3 spans 18 amino acids. Template switching with 5'RACE generated the TCR cDNA and added a universal primer site and UMIs. TCRdb reprocessed the 5' RACE reads with MiXCR, giving one entry per CDR3 protein. The sample includes hundreds of thousands of distinct CDR3 sequences, just over 20% of them seen just once. Sample: PBMCs, taken more than 20 days after the first yellow fever vaccination. The receptor was isolated from a man aged 18-30 years who received the YFV17D yellow fever vaccine. V usage is TRBV7-6 and J usage is TRBJ2-2, with 8 positions matching TRBD2. Written as DNA, the CDR3 is TGTGCCAGCAGCCGATACGCCCGGGGGGGGCAGAACACCGGGGAGCTGTTTTTT. It is translated as CASSRYARGGQNTGELFF.